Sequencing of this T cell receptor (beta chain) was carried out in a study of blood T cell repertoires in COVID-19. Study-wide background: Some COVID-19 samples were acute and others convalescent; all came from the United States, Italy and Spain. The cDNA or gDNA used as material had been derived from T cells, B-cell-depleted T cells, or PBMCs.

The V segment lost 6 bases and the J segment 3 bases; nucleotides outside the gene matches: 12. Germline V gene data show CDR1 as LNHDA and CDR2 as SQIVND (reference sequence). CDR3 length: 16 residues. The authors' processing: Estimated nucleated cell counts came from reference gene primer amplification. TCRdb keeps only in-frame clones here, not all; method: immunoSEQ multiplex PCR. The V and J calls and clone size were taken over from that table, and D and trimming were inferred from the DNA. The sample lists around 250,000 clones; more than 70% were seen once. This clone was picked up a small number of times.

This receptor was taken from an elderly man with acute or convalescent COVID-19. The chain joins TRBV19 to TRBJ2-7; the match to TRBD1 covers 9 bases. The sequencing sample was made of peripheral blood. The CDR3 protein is CASSLRPGQGYYEQYF. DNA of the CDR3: TGTGCCAGTAGCCTCCGTCCGGGACAGGGCTACTACGAGCAGTACTTC.